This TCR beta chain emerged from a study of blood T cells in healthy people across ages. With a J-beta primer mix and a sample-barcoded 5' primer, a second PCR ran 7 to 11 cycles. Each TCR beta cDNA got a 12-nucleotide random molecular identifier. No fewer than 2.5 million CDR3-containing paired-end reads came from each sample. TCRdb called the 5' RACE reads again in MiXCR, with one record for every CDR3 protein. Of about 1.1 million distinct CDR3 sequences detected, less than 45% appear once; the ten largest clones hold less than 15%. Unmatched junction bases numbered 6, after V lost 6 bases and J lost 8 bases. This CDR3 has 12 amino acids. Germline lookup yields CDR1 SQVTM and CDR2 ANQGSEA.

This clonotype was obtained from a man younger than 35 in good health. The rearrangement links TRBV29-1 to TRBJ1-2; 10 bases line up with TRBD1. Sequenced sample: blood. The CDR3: CSVMTGGLGYTF. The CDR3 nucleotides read TGCAGCGTGATGACAGGGGGCTTGGGCTACACCTTC.